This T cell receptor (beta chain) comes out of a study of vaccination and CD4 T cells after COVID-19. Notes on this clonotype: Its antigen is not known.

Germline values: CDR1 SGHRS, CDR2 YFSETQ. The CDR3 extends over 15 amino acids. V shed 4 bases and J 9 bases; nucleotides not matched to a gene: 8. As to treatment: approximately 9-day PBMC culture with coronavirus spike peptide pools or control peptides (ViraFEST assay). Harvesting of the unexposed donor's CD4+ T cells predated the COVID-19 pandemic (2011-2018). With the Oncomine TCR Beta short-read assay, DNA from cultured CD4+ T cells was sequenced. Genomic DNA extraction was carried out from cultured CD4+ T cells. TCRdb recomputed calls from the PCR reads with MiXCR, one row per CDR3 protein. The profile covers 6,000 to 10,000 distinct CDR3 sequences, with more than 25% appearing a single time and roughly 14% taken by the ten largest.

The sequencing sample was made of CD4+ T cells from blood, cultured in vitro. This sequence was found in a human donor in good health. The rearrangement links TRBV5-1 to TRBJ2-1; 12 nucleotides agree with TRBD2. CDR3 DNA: TGCGCCAGCAGCCCGCTAGCGGGAGGGCCTATTGAGCAGTTCTTC. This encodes CASSPLAGGPIEQFF.